A single T cell receptor beta chain is shown here with its context. The entry originates in a study of T cell changes during pregnancy in multiple sclerosis. The protocol was immunoSEQ multiplex PCR, while the TCRdb copy is restricted to in-frame clones and leaves out a portion. Of over 35,000 clones listed, 85% to 95% are singletons. The J segment lost 2 bases and the V segment lost 2 bases, leaving 4 bases of the junction unmatched. The CDR3 consists of 16 residues. Germline V gene sequence: CDR1 SGHNT, CDR2 YYREEE (reference sequence). Sequenced input: peripheral blood. This TCR was sampled from a female donor with multiple sclerosis, enrolled in a pregnancy study. V and J are TRBV5-4 and TRBJ2-1; 10 bases fit TRBD2. The CDR3 nucleotides read TGTGCCAGCAGCTTCTCCGGACTAGCGGCCTACAATGAGCAGTTCTTC. It translates to CASSFSGLAAYNEQFF.